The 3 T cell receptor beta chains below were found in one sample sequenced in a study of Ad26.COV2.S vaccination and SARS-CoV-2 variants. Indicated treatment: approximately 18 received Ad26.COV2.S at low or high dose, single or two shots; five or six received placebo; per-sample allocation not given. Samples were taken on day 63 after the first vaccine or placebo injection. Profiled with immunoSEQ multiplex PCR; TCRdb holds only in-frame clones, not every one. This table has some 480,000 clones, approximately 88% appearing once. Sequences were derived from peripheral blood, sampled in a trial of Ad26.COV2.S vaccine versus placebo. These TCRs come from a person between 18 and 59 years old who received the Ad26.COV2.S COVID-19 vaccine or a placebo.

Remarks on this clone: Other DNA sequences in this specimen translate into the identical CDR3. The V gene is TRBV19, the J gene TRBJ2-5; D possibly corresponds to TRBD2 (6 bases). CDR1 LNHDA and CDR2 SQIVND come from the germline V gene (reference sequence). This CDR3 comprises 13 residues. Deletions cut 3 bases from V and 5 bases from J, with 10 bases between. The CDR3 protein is CASSIGGRETQYF. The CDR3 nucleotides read TGTGCCAGTAGTATTGGAGGGAGGGAGACCCAGTACTTC. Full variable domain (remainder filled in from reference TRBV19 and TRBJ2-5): DGGITQSPKYLFRKEGQNVTLSCEQNLNHDAMYWYRQDPGQGLRLIYYSQIVNDFQKGDIAEGYSVSREKKESFPLTVTSAQKNPTAFYLCASSIGGRETQYFGPGTRLLVL.

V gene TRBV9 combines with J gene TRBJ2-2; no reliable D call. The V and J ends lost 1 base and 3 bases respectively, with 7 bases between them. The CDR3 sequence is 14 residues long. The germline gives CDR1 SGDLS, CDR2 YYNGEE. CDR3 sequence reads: CASSVMTDTGELFF. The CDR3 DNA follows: TGTGCCAGCAGCGTAATGACTGACACCGGGGAGCTGTTTTTT.

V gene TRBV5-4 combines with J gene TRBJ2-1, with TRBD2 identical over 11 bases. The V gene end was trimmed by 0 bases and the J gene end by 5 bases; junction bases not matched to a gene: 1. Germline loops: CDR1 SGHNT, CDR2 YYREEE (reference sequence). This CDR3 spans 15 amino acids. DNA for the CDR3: TGTGCCAGCAGCTTGGTGGGACTAGCGGACAATGAGCAGTTCTTC. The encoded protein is CASSLVGLADNEQFF.